This TCR beta chain is from a study of shared clonotypes between healthy human individuals (dated by TCRdb to about 2020). Looking at the study overall: Three men and a couple of women, aged 18 to 49 years, made up the cohort. Per donor, three plates each were used for CD4 naive and CD4 memory, two for CD8 naive, and one for CD8 memory. To estimate repertoire size and how much clonotypes are shared between individuals, the study performed deep sequencing of blood TCR repertoires from five healthy adults. Different laboratories and diverse techniques were used to prepare libraries and sequence TCR repertoires, to increase sequencing depth and limit assay-specific biases. Per donor, leukapheresis produced somewhere between about 0.8 and 9 billion PBMCs.

Using the deep immunoSEQ assay, TCR CDR3 regions were amplified from genomic DNA by multiplex PCR. For each cell subset, the extracted genomic DNA was distributed evenly across all wells of several immunoSEQ 96-well plates, and each plate served as one replicate. For sorted subsets, each replicate PCR was loaded with roughly 190 ng genomic DNA, equivalent to about 30,000 T cell genomes. Purified libraries were measured with a Qubit 3.0 fluorometer, size-checked on a Bioanalyzer 2100, and measured again with the KAPA Library Quantification kit. Every immunoSEQ 96-well plate was sequenced on a separate single-read 150-cycle Illumina NextSeq 550 flow cell. The authors' analysis ran thus. Because the immunoSEQ output included only junctional sequences and no quality scores, the filtering could not be the same as the filtering used for full-length reads. To assign V/J genes and CDR3, sequences were annotated against IMGT germline references using PyIR, a Python wrapper for IgBLAST v1.9. Reads were filtered out if the reads had weak V/J assignments (E-value above 1e-6), no CDR3, stop codons, out-of-frame junctions, or ambiguous translated residues. A V3J clonotype was defined by an identical inferred V gene, J gene, and CDR3 amino acid sequence. Percentage overlap between repertoires was calculated by dividing the number of shared unique clonotypes by the size of the smaller repertoire. Three approaches were used to assess repertoire richness: RTK rarefaction, the Chao1 estimator, and Recon v2.1 estimates of unobserved clonotypes. OLGA was used to compute generation probabilities for all TCRbeta clonotypes that the gDNA method yielded from a few donors. In its TCRdb copy, this immuneACCESS table keeps in-frame sequences only and misses some clones. Where compared with another copy, unresolved V genes explain less than half of these, and the others have no known cause. The V and J calls and clone size are taken from that table; D and trimming were inferred from the DNA. In this sample the table shows millions of clones, 85% to 95% of which occur a single time. More than 0.1% of the sample comes from the top ten.

The donors were healthy, HIV-negative adults who had no recently reported acute infections or vaccinations. Only Caucasian adults living in Nashville, Tennessee, USA were represented among the donors. Magnetic negative selection was used to enrich CD4+ T cells, after which naive cells were positively selected on CD45RA and the negative fraction became the memory subset. After blood collection by leukapheresis, PBMCs were isolated using Ficoll-Histopaque density gradient centrifugation and then cryopreserved in the vapor phase of liquid nitrogen. Purity and quantity of every magnetically sorted T cell population were checked by analytical flow cytometry. Genomic DNA was isolated from every sorted fraction and measured by UV absorbance on a Nanodrop 2000c. According to the germline V gene, CDR1 reads SNHLY and CDR2 reads FYNNEI. Taken from cysteine to phenylalanine, the CDR3 has 15 residues. Kept here is only the CDR3 DNA, which spans 45 bases and is read in frame from base 1. Relative to germline, V is missing 3 bases and J is missing 1 base, with 4 bases of the junction outside any gene match.

The paper's findings and limits, for the study overall: When several donors were compared, the shared fraction of clonotypes was about 5% for naive CD4, more than 3% for naive CD8, 2% to 2.5% for memory CD4, and 0.3% to 0.5% for memory CD8. Pairwise subsampling led to the expectation that sequencing depth would affect the degree of clonotype sharing among donors. Higher generation probabilities were observed for clonotypes shared by all four sorted-subset donors than for non-shared clonotypes. Sampling was restricted to blood, and TCR repertoires in tissue are likely to differ from TCR repertoires in blood. The genetic and exposure-history diversity represented was limited by the small number of donors. Naive subsets generally had larger estimated clonotype richness than memory subsets. Incomplete sequencing was indicated by rarefaction of sorted-subset datasets, despite the large sequencing depth.

On this clone itself: The specificity of this receptor is unknown. Base qualities are missing; no much larger clone stands one base away.

This chain is built from TRBV2 and TRBJ2-5; TRBD1 aligns with 8 central bases. Material: naive CD4+ T cells sorted from blood. The sample's cell subset or site label, in plain terms: CD45RA+ positively selected. The origin of this receptor is a young man in good health. The CDR3 protein is CASSDQGALQETQYF. Here is the DNA: TGTGCCAGCAGTGATCAGGGGGCCCTCCAAGAGACCCAGTACTTC. Supplemented by the reference TRBV2 and TRBJ2-5 proteins around the CDR3, the complete variable domain is EPEVTQTPSHQVTQMGQEVILRCVPISNHLYFYWYRQILGQKVEFLVSFYNNEISEKSEIFDDQFSVERPDGSNFTLKIRSTKLEDSAMYFCASSDQGALQETQYFGPGTRLLVL.